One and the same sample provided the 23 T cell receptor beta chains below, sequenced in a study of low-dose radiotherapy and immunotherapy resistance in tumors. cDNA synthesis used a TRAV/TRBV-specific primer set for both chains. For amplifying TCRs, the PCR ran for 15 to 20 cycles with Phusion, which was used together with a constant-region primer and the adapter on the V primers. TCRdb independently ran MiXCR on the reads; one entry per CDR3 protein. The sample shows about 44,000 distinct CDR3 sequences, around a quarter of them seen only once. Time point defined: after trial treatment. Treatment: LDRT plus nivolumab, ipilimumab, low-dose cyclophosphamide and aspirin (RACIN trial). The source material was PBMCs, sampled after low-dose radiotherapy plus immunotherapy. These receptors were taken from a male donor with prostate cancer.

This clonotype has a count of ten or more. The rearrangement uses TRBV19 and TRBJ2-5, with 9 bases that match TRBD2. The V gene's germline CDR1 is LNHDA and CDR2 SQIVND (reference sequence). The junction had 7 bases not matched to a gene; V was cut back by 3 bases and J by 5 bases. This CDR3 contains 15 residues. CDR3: CASSIDSGGRETQYF. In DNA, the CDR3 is TGTGCCAGTAGTATCGACAGCGGGGGGCGGGAGACCCAGTACTTC.

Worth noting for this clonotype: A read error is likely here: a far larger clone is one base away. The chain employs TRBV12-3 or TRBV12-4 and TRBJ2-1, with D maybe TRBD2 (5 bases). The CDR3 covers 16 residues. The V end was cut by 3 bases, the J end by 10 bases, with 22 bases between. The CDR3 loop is CASSFSRWASSYEQFF. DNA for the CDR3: TGTGCCAGCAGTTTTTCAAGGTGGGCTAGCTCCTACGAGCAGTTCTTC.

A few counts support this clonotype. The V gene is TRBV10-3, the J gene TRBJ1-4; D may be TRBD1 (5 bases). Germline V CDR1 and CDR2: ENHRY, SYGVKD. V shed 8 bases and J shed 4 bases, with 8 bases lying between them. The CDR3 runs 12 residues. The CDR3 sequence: CAIGQGNEKLFF. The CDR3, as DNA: TGTGCCATCGGCCAGGGTAATGAAAAACTGTTTTTT.

The CDR3 protein is CASSVGDRTYEQYF. CDR3 DNA: TGTGCCAGCAGCGTAGGGGACAGAACTTACGAGCAGTACTTC. This sequence joins TRBV9 and TRBJ2-7; TRBD1 agrees at 7 bases. CDR3 size: 14 residues. Germline trimming cut 0 bases from V and 4 bases from J; bases unmatched to any gene: 4. Germline CDR1 SGDLS, CDR2 YYNGEE.

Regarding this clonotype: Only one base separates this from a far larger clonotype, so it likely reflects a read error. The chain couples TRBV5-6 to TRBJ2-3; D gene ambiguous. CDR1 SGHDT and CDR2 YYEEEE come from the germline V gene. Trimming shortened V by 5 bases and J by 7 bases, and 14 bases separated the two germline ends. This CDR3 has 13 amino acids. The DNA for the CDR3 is TGTGCCAGCAGTTACTCGATCCATAATACGCAGTATTTT. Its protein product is CASSYSIHNTQYF.

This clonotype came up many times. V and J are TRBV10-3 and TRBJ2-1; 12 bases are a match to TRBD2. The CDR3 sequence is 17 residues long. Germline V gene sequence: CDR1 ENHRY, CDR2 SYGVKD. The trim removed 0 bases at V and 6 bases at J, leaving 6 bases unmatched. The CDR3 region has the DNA TGTGCCATCAGTGAGTCCGGGACTAGCGGGCATGGCAATGAGCAGTTCTTC. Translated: CAISESGTSGHGNEQFF.

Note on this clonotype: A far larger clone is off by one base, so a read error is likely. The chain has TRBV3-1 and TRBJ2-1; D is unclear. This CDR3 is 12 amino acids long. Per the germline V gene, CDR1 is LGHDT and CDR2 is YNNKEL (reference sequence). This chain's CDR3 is CASSQSAHEQNF. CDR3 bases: TGTGCCAGCAGCCAATCCGCCCACGAGCAGAACTTC.

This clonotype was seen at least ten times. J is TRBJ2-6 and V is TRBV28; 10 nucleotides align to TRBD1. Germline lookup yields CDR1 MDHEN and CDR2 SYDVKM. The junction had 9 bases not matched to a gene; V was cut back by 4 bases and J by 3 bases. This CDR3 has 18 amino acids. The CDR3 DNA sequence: TGTGCCAGCAGTTCCGACCGGGACAGGGGAGGTGGGGCCAACGTCCTGACTTTC. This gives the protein CASSSDRDRGGGANVLTF.

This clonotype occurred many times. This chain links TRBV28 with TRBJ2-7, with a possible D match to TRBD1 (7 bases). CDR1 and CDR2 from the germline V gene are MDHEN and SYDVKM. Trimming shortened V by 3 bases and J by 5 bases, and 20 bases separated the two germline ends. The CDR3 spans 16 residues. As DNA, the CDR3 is TGTGCCAGCAGTTTTCAGGGGGGAGGCCTCCCCCACGAGCAGTACTTC. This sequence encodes CASSFQGGGLPHEQYF.

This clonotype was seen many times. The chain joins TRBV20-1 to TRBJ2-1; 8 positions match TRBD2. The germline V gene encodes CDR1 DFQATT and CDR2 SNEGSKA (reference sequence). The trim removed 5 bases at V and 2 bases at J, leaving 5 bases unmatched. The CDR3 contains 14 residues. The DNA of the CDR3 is TGCAGTGCTGACATAGCGGGGACCTACAATGAGCAGTTCTTC. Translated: CSADIAGTYNEQFF.

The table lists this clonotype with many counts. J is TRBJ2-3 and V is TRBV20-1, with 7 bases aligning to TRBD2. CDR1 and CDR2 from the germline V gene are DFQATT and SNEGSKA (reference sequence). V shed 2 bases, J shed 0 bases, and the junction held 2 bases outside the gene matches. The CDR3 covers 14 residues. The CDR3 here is CSARKRGSTDTQYF. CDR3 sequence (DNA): TGCAGTGCTAGAAAGCGGGGAAGCACAGATACGCAGTATTTT.

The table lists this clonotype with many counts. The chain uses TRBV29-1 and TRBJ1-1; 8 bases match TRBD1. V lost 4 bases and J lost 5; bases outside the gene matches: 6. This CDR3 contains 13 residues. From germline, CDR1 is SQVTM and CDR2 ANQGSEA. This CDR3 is CSVAQQGDTEAFF. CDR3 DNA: TGCAGCGTTGCCCAACAGGGGGATACTGAAGCTTTCTTT.

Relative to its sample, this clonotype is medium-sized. CDR3 sequence (DNA): TGTGCCAGCAGCTTCGGGACCGGCACAGATACGCAGTATTTT. Translation: CASSFGTGTDTQYF. The V gene is TRBV5-5, the J gene TRBJ2-3; D could derive from TRBD1 or TRBD2 (5 bases each). Germline CDR1 is SGHKS and CDR2 is YYEKEE (reference sequence). V was trimmed by 2 bases and J by 1 base, leaving 8 bases between them. The CDR3 consists of 14 residues.

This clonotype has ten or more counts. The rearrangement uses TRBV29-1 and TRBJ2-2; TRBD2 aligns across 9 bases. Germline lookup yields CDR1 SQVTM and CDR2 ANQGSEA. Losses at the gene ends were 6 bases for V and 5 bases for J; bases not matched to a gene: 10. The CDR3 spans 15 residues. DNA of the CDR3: TGCAGCGTCAGGGGGGCGGGGGGGCCGACCGGGGAGCTGTTTTTT. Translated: CSVRGAGGPTGELFF.

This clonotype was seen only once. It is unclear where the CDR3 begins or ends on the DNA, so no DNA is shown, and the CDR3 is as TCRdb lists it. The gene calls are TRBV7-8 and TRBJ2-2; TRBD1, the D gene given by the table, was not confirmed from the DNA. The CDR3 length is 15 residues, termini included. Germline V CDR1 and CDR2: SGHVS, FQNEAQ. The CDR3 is CASSLTGKTGELFFF.

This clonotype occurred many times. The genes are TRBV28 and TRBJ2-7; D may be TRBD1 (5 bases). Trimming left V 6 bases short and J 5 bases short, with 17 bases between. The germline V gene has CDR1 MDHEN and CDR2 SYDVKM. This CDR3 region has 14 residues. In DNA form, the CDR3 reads TGTGCCAGCAGCTTCCCGTTGGGGCTTGACGAGCAGTACTTC. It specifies CASSFPLGLDEQYF.

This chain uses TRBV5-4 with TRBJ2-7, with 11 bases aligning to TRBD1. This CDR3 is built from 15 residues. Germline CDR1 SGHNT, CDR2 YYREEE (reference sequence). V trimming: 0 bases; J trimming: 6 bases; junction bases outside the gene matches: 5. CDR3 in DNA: TGTGCCAGCAGCTTGGGCGGGACAGGGGGATCCGAGCAGTACTTC. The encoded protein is CASSLGGTGGSEQYF. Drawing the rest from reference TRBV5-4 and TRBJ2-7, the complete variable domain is ETGVTQSPTHLIKTRGQQVTLRCSSQSGHNTVSWYQQALGQGPQFIFQYYREEENGRGNFPPRFSGLQFPNYSSELNVNALELDDSALYLCASSLGGTGGSEQYFGPGTRLTVT.

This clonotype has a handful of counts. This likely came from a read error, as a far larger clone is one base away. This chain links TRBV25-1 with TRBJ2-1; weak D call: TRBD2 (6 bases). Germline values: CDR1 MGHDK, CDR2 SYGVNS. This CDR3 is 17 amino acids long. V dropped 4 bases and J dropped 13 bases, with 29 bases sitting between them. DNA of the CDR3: TGTGCCAGCAGTGTGCCGTCCGGGACGGTGGATCGGGAGACCCAGTTCTTC. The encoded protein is CASSVPSGTVDRETQFF.

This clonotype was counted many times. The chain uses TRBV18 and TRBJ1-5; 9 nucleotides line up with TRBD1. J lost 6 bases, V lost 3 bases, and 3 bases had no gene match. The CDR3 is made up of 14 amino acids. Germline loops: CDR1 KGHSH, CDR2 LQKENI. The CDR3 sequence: CASSPGQGGQPQHF. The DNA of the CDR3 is TGTGCCAGCTCACCGGGACAGGGAGGTCAGCCCCAGCATTTT.

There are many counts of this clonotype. CDR3: CASSLSGANVLTF. The CDR3 DNA reads TGTGCCAGCAGTTTATCTGGGGCCAACGTCCTGACTTTC. J is TRBJ2-6 and V is TRBV28, with no clear D. CDR3 length: 13 amino acids. CDR1 is MDHEN and CDR2 is SYDVKM in the germline V gene. The V end lost 1 base, the J end lost 2 bases, and 0 bases lay between the germline ends.

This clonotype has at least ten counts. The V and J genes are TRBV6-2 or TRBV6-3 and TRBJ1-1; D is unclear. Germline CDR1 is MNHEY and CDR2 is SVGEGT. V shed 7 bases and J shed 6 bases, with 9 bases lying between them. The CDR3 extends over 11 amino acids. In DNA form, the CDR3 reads TGTGCCAGCACTGATGAGTCTGAAGCTTTCTTT. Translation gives CASTDESEAFF.

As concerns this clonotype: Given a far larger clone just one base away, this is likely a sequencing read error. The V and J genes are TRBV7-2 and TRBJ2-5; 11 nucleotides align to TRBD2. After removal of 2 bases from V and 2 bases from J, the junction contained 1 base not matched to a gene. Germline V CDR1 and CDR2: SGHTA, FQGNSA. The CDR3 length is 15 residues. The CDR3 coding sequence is TGTGCCAGCAGCTTAACTAGCGGGGGTCAAGAGACCCAGTACTTC. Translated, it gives CASSLTSGGQETQYF.

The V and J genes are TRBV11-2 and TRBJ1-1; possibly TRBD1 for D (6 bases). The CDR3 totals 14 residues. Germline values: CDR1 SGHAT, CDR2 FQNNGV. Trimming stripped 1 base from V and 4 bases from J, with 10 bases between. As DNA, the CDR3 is TGTGCCAGCAGCTTAGGCAGGGGTATCACTGAAGCTTTCTTT. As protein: CASSLGRGITEAFF.